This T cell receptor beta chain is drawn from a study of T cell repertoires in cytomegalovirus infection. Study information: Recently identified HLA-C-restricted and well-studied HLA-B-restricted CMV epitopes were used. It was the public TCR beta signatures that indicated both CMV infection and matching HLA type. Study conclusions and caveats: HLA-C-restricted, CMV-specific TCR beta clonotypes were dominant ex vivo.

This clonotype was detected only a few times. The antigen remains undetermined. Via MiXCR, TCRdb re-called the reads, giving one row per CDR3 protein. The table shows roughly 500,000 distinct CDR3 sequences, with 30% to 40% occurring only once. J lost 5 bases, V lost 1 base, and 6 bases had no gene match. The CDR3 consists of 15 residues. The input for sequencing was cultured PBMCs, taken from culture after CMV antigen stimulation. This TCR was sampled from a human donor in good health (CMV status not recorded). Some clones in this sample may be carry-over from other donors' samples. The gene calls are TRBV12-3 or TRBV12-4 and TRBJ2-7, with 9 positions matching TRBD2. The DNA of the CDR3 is TGTGCCAGCAGTTTAGAGGCGGGAGGGCCCCACGAGCAGTACTTC. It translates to CASSLEAGGPHEQYF.